Each of the 8 T cell receptor beta chains below was sequenced from the same sample in a study of blood T cell repertoires in COVID-19. Produced via immunoSEQ multiplex PCR; TCRdb's table is partial and in-frame only. This table holds around 41,000 clones, around 83% found once. What was sequenced was peripheral blood. The receptors were gathered from a woman aged 80 or older with active or convalescent COVID-19.

This chain joins TRBV5-1 and TRBJ2-7, with 9 bases identical to TRBD1. This CDR3 is 15 amino acids long. V shed 3 bases, J shed 0 bases, and the junction held 4 bases outside the gene matches. In germline, CDR1 is SGHRS, CDR2 YFSETQ. The CDR3 DNA reads TGCGCCAGCAGCTCGATACAGGGGGCCTCCTACGAGCAGTACTTC. Residues: CASSSIQGASYEQYF.

This clone was seen only once. This chain uses TRBV10-3 with TRBJ2-2, with 13 bases matching TRBD2. The V gene end was trimmed by 6 bases and the J gene end by 5 bases; junction bases not matched to a gene: 9. The germline V gene has CDR1 ENHRY and CDR2 SYGVKD. CDR3 size: 17 residues. The CDR3 nucleotides are TGTGCCATCAGCCGAACAACTAGCGGGAGGGGAACCGGGGAGCTGTTTTTT. Translated, it gives CAISRTTSGRGTGELFF.

The CDR3 bases are TGTGCCAGCAGACCCGGGACTAGCGCCACCGGGGAGCTGTTTTTT. It yields the protein CASRPGTSATGELFF. This chain joins TRBV27 and TRBJ2-2; 10 nucleotides line up with TRBD2. V lost 6 bases and J lost 4; bases outside the gene matches: 5. CDR1 and CDR2 from the germline V gene are MNHEY and SMNVEV (reference sequence). There are 15 residues in the CDR3.

The sample holds one count of this clone. V gene TRBV4-1 combines with J gene TRBJ2-3; D is unclear. This CDR3 has 15 residues. Germline V gene sequence: CDR1 MGHRA, CDR2 YSYEKL. The V end lost 0 bases, the J end lost 5 bases, and 12 bases lay between the germline ends. The CDR3 protein is CASSQDPLVKDTQYF. In DNA, the CDR3 is TGCGCCAGCAGCCAAGATCCGTTAGTCAAAGATACGCAGTATTTT.

Notes on this clone: Other DNA sequences in this specimen translate into the identical CDR3. The chain couples TRBV4-1 to TRBJ1-1; D is unclear. This CDR3 has 13 amino acids. Germline V gives CDR1 MGHRA, CDR2 YSYEKL. V was clipped by 3 bases and J by 4 bases, with 9 bases between them. CDR3 DNA: TGCGCCAGCAGCCACGGGGTGGTCACTGAAGCTTTCTTT. It specifies CASSHGVVTEAFF.

The CDR3 region is CASSYSRSGSSRNSNQPQHF. Written as DNA, the CDR3 is TGTGCCAGCAGTTACTCTCGTTCAGGGTCAAGTAGAAATAGCAATCAGCCCCAGCATTTT. This chain uses TRBV6-2 or TRBV6-3 with TRBJ1-5; D possibly corresponds to TRBD1 (5 bases). The CDR3 sequence is 20 residues long. The ends were cut back, 0 bases at V and 0 bases at J, with 21 bases in the middle. Per germline, CDR1 MNHEY and CDR2 SVGEGT.

The chain has TRBV7-9 and TRBJ2-7, with 8 bases identical to TRBD1. The CDR3 length is 15 residues. Per the germline V gene, CDR1 is SEHNR and CDR2 is FQNEAQ (reference sequence). The V and J ends lost 5 bases and 9 bases, in that order; junction bases with no gene match: 15. The CDR3 DNA is TGTGCCAGCAGCCCTGGGACAGGCTCCCTACGAGGGCAGTACTTC. Translated, it gives CASSPGTGSLRGQYF.

This chain joins TRBV30 and TRBJ2-7, with 7 bases that match TRBD1. The length of the CDR3 is 13 residues. Trimming at V came to 8 bases and at J to 0 bases, leaving 7 bases not matched to a gene. Germline CDR1 is GTSNPN and CDR2 is SVGIG (reference sequence). The CDR3 region is CAVTGTVSYEQYF. In nucleotides, the CDR3 is TGTGCCGTAACCGGGACAGTCTCCTACGAGCAGTACTTC.